Sequencing of this TCR beta chain was carried out in a study of OX40 agonist ivuxolimab in advanced cancers. The method was immunoSEQ multiplex PCR; TCRdb's version includes in-frame clones alone and lacks a portion of them. This sample yields tens of thousands of clones, of which about 90% are seen a single time; around 28% belongs to the top ten. Germline V gene sequence: CDR1 SNHLY, CDR2 FYNNEI. CDR3 size: 14 residues. V lost 3 bases and J 8 bases, leaving 14 bases between the germline ends. The sequence derives from an adult with an advanced solid tumor such as melanoma, head and neck, liver or kidney cancer. This sequence joins TRBV2 and TRBJ2-1, with D possibly TRBD2 on 6 matching bases. The sample consisted of CD4+ or CD8+ T cells sorted from blood, taken in a trial of the OX40 agonist ivuxolimab. The chain's CDR3 is CASSERDYTDEQFF. CDR3 coding DNA: TGTGCCAGCAGTGAGCGGGATTATACGGATGAGCAGTTCTTC.